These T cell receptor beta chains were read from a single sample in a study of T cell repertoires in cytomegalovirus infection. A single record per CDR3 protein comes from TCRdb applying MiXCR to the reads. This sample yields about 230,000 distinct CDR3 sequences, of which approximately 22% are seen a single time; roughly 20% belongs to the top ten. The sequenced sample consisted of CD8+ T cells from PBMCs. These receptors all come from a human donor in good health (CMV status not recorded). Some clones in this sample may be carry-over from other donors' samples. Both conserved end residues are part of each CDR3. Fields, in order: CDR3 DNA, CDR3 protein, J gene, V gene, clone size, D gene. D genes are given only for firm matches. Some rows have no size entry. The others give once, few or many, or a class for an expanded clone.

CDR3nt: TGCGCCAGCAGCTTAGGACGGAGTGACATGGAGACCCAGTACTTC; CDR3aa: CASSLGRSDMETQYF; j_gene: TRBJ2-5; v_gene: TRBV5-1; abundance: few; d_gene: -
CDR3nt: TGTGCCAGCAGCCCCCGTCGGGAGGGGGCCAACGTCCTGACTTTC; CDR3aa: CASSPRREGANVLTF; j_gene: TRBJ2-6; v_gene: TRBV28; abundance: -; d_gene: -
CDR3nt: TGTGCCAGCAGCGTAGGAGGCGGGGAGCTGTTTTTT; CDR3aa: CASSVGGGELFF; j_gene: TRBJ2-2; v_gene: TRBV9; abundance: -; d_gene: -
CDR3nt: TGTGCCAGCAGCTTGGGAGTGGGGGGGAAACAGGTGAACGAGCAGTACTTC; CDR3aa: CASSLGVGGKQVNEQYF; j_gene: TRBJ2-7; v_gene: TRBV7-8; abundance: many; d_gene: TRBD2
CDR3nt: TGTGCCAGCAGTTTTCCGGGACTAGCGTCCCATTCCTACAATGAGCAGTTCTTC; CDR3aa: CASSFPGLASHSYNEQFF; j_gene: TRBJ2-1; v_gene: TRBV12-3/TRBV12-4; abundance: many; d_gene: TRBD2
CDR3nt: TGTGCCACCAACCCCCAGAACTCACCCCTCCACTTT; CDR3aa: CATNPQNSPLHF; j_gene: TRBJ1-6; v_gene: TRBV28; abundance: -; d_gene: -
CDR3nt: TGCAGCGCAACCGGGACAGGCGACGTAGCTAACTATGGCTACACCTTC; CDR3aa: CSATGTGDVANYGYTF; j_gene: TRBJ1-2; v_gene: TRBV29-1; abundance: few; d_gene: TRBD1
CDR3nt: TGTGCCAGCAGCACCGGACATCCCGAGCAGTACTTC; CDR3aa: CASSTGHPEQYF; j_gene: TRBJ2-7; v_gene: TRBV7-2; abundance: many; d_gene: -
CDR3nt: TGTGCCAGCAGCCAAGAAGAGATCAATCCACAAGAGACCCAGTACTTC; CDR3aa: CASSQEEINPQETQYF; j_gene: TRBJ2-5; v_gene: TRBV14; abundance: -; d_gene: -
CDR3nt: TGTGCCAGCAGTCCGTCGAAAGGGAACACTGAAGCTTTCTTT; CDR3aa: CASSPSKGNTEAFF; j_gene: TRBJ1-1; v_gene: TRBV28; abundance: many; d_gene: -
CDR3nt: TGTGCCAGCAGCTTAGGTTTAGAGGCGTACGAGCAGTACTTC; CDR3aa: CASSLGLEAYEQYF; j_gene: TRBJ2-7; v_gene: TRBV11-2; abundance: few; d_gene: -
CDR3nt: TGTGCCAGCAGACCCAATAGACAGGGGAGCAATCAGCCCCAGCATTTT; CDR3aa: CASRPNRQGSNQPQHF; j_gene: TRBJ1-5; v_gene: TRBV2; abundance: -; d_gene: TRBD1
CDR3nt: TGTGCCAGCAGTTTAGAGTATCGTCAAATCTCCTACAATGAGCAGTTCTTC; CDR3aa: CASSLEYRQISYNEQFF; j_gene: TRBJ2-1; v_gene: TRBV12-3/TRBV12-4; abundance: once; d_gene: -
CDR3nt: TGTGCCAACAGTATCAGGGGGCGCGGTGAGCAGTTCTTC; CDR3aa: CANSIRGRGEQFF; j_gene: TRBJ2-1; v_gene: TRBV28; abundance: -; d_gene: TRBD1
CDR3nt: TGCAGTGCTAGTCCGGAATTACCTGCAGGGACTGAAGCTTTCTTT; CDR3aa: CSASPELPAGTEAFF; j_gene: TRBJ1-1; v_gene: TRBV20-1; abundance: -; d_gene: -
CDR3nt: TGTGCCAGCAGTTTATTCCCCGGACAGGAGAACACTGAAGCTTTCTTT; CDR3aa: CASSLFPGQENTEAFF; j_gene: TRBJ1-1; v_gene: TRBV27; abundance: many; d_gene: TRBD1
CDR3nt: TGTGCCAGCAGCTTAGAGGCAGGGGTTAATGAGCAGTTCTTC; CDR3aa: CASSLEAGVNEQFF; j_gene: TRBJ2-1; v_gene: TRBV7-8; abundance: many; d_gene: -
CDR3nt: TGTGCCAGCAGGGTTGGGGGGACAGGGGACAATCAGCCCCAGCATTTT; CDR3aa: CASRVGGTGDNQPQHF; j_gene: TRBJ1-5; v_gene: TRBV28; abundance: -; d_gene: TRBD1
CDR3nt: TGTGCCAGCAGTTTAGCAGGGGGCCCGAATGAAAAACTGTTTTTT; CDR3aa: CASSLAGGPNEKLFF; j_gene: TRBJ1-4; v_gene: TRBV28; abundance: many; d_gene: TRBD1
CDR3nt: TGTGCCAGCAGCTTGGCCGGGGGGGGACAGCAAGAGACCCAGTACTTC; CDR3aa: CASSLAGGGQQETQYF; j_gene: TRBJ2-5; v_gene: TRBV5-5; abundance: -; d_gene: -
CDR3nt: TGTGCCAGCAGTTACTCGATCAGGGGGTATGGCTACACCTTC; CDR3aa: CASSYSIRGYGYTF; j_gene: TRBJ1-2; v_gene: TRBV6-5; abundance: -; d_gene: TRBD1
CDR3nt: TGCAGCGTTGAGGAGCGGTGGGAGACAGATACGCAGTATTTT; CDR3aa: CSVEERWETDTQYF; j_gene: TRBJ2-3; v_gene: TRBV29-1; abundance: -; d_gene: -
CDR3nt: TGTGCCAGCAGCTTGTTAGAACGGACAGATACGCAGTATTTT; CDR3aa: CASSLLERTDTQYF; j_gene: TRBJ2-3; v_gene: TRBV5-6; abundance: many; d_gene: -